The 32 T cell receptor beta chains below were found in one sample sequenced in a study of cytomegalovirus exposure and HLA in healthy donors (TCRdb year 2017). Library method: the immunoSEQ multiplex PCR assay. The multiplex PCR relied on a mix of 60 forward primers for TCR Vbeta segments and 13 reverse primers for TCR Jbeta segments. TCRdb stores this immuneACCESS table with in-frame sequences only. Part of the clones is absent; in the studies checked, under half of the shortfall reflects unresolved V genes, and no reason is known for the rest. The sample yields 200,000 or so clones; roughly 73% were counted once. Over 2% of the sample is in the top ten clones. Sequencing input: PBMCs. These receptors all come from a woman aged 25 to 39 in good health and CMV-seropositive.

The chain uses TRBV28 and TRBJ2-6; D might be TRBD2 (7 bases). Looked up from germline, CDR1 is MDHEN and CDR2 is SYDVKM. Trimming removed 2 bases from V and 0 bases from J, with 8 bases in between. The length of the CDR3 is 16 residues. The CDR3 loop reads CASSLRGGSGANVLTF. CDR3 bases: TGTGCCAGCAGTTTAAGGGGGGGCTCTGGGGCCAACGTCCTGACTTTC.

This chain joins TRBV6-4 and TRBJ2-3; a weak D match, TRBD2 (6 bases). Germline CDR1 and CDR2: MRHNA and SNTAGT. V lost 1 base to trimming and J lost 0 bases, with 11 bases between them. The CDR3 has 16 residues. The CDR3 DNA reads as TGTGCCAGCAGTGACTTTTCCGGGACTAGCACAGATACGCAGTATTTT. It yields the protein CASSDFSGTSTDTQYF.

The chain carries TRBV9 and TRBJ2-6; possibly TRBD1 for D (5 bases). The CDR3 extends over 17 amino acids. Germline CDR1 reads SGDLS; CDR2 reads YYNGEE. V gave up 2 bases and J gave up 2 bases, with 14 bases separating them. The CDR3 DNA follows: TGTGCCAGCAGCGTTTCGGGCAGGGCGACTGGGGCCAACGTCCTGACTTTC. Protein product: CASSVSGRATGANVLTF.

The V gene is TRBV18, the J gene TRBJ1-1; a possible D gene is TRBD1 (6 bases). Trimming shortened V by 3 bases and J by 8 bases, and 13 bases separated the two germline ends. Per the germline V gene, CDR1 is KGHSH and CDR2 is LQKENI. The CDR3 is made up of 13 amino acids. The CDR3 is CASSPGGRPEAFF. CDR3 sequence (DNA): TGTGCCAGCTCACCGGGGGGGCGGCCCGAAGCTTTCTTT.

This clone was seen only a few times. This sequence joins TRBV18 and TRBJ1-4; 9 nucleotides match TRBD1. V lost 5 bases, J lost 8 bases, and 12 bases stayed unmatched. This CDR3 is built from 16 residues. The germline CDR1 and CDR2 sequences are KGHSH and LQKENI. This chain's CDR3 is CASSSGQGTSGEKLFF. The CDR3 coding sequence is TGTGCCAGCTCATCGGGACAGGGCACGTCAGGGGAAAAACTGTTTTTT.

This rearrangement joins TRBV5-5 to TRBJ1-1; 7 positions agree with TRBD1. Germline CDR1 and CDR2: SGHKS and YYEKEE (reference sequence). The CDR3 totals 13 residues. V gave up 4 bases and J gave up 2 bases; unmatched junction bases: 2. CDR3 nucleotide sequence: TGTGCCAGCAGCCCAGGGGGAAACACTGAAGCTTTCTTT. It specifies CASSPGGNTEAFF.

The rearrangement links TRBV9 to TRBJ1-2; TRBD1 might be the D (6 bases). This CDR3 is built from 14 residues. The V end lost 0 bases, the J end lost 6 bases, and 12 bases lay between the germline ends. Germline V gives CDR1 SGDLS, CDR2 YYNGEE. As DNA, the CDR3 is TGTGCCAGCAGCGTAGCTGGCCAGGGGAATGGCTACACCTTC. As protein: CASSVAGQGNGYTF.

The gene calls are TRBV27 and TRBJ2-7; 9 nucleotides line up with TRBD2. V lost 7 bases to trimming and J lost 4 bases; unmatched junction nucleotides: 14. The CDR3 length is 16 residues. Germline V gives CDR1 MNHEY, CDR2 SMNVEV (reference sequence). The CDR3 region has the DNA TGTGCCAGCAATAATCCCCATAGCGGGGGCGTATACGAGCAGTACTTC. This codes for CASNNPHSGGVYEQYF.

The chain combines TRBV5-1 with TRBJ2-3, with D possibly matching TRBD1 (5 bases). Germline V lookup: CDR1 SGHRS, CDR2 YFSETQ. Trimming pared 0 bases from V and 8 bases from J, leaving 13 bases between. The CDR3 spans 14 residues. This chain's CDR3 is CASSLVSERGTQYF. In DNA form, the CDR3 reads TGCGCCAGCAGCTTGGTATCTGAAAGGGGTACGCAGTATTTT.

The J gene is TRBJ2-7, the V gene TRBV7-8; tentatively, D is TRBD2 (6 bases). The CDR3 runs 15 residues. V dropped 0 bases and J dropped 3 bases, with 12 bases sitting between them. Germline lookup yields CDR1 SGHVS and CDR2 FQNEAQ. In DNA form, the CDR3 reads TGTGCCAGCAGCTTAGCTGGCGGGGAAAGCTACGAGCAGTACTTC. This codes for CASSLAGGESYEQYF. The whole variable domain, remainder taken from reference TRBV7-8 and TRBJ2-7, is GAGVSQSPRYKVAKRGQDVALRCDPISGHVSLFWYQQALGQGPEFLTYFQNEAQLDKSGLPSDRFFAERPEGSVSTLKIQRTQQEDSAVYLCASSLAGGESYEQYFGPGTRLTVT.

This clone appeared a few times. V usage is TRBV28 and J usage is TRBJ1-2, with D unresolved. V gave up 4 bases and J gave up 0 bases, with 18 bases separating them. The germline V gene has CDR1 MDHEN and CDR2 SYDVKM. The CDR3 is 17 residues long. This CDR3 is CASSSGPASGSNYGYTF. The CDR3 DNA is TGTGCCAGCAGTTCCGGCCCCGCCTCGGGATCTAACTATGGCTACACCTTC.

The rearrangement uses TRBV19 and TRBJ2-3; TRBD2 matches 9 bases. V dropped 3 bases and J dropped 5; count of bases not matched to a gene: 6. Germline V gene lookup returns CDR1 LNHDA and CDR2 SQIVND (reference sequence). This CDR3 region has 15 residues. CDR3 in DNA: TGTGCCAGTAGTATTGGACTAGCGCTAGTAGATACGCAGTATTTT. It specifies CASSIGLALVDTQYF. The whole variable domain, filled in from reference TRBV19 and TRBJ2-3, reads DGGITQSPKYLFRKEGQNVTLSCEQNLNHDAMYWYRQDPGQGLRLIYYSQIVNDFQKGDIAEGYSVSREKKESFPLTVTSAQKNPTAFYLCASSIGLALVDTQYFGPGTRLTVL.

Only one count was recorded for this clone. V gene TRBV30 combines with J gene TRBJ2-3, with TRBD2 matching 14 bases. The CDR3 runs 16 residues. The germline V gene encodes CDR1 GTSNPN and CDR2 SVGIG (reference sequence). Trimming at V came to 4 bases and at J to 5 bases, leaving 8 bases not matched to a gene. This CDR3 reads CAWTRLAGGQGDTQYF. DNA for the CDR3: TGTGCCTGGACCCGACTAGCGGGGGGGCAGGGAGATACGCAGTATTTT.

This clone was counted only a few times. The V gene is TRBV25-1, the J gene TRBJ2-1, with a weak D call TRBD2 (6 bases). The V end lost 3 bases, the J end lost 9 bases, and 15 bases lay between the germline ends. Germline values: CDR1 MGHDK, CDR2 SYGVNS. This CDR3 is 14 amino acids long. This CDR3 reads CASSDRGSDPEQFF. DNA for the CDR3: TGTGCCAGCAGTGACCGGGGGAGCGACCCTGAGCAGTTCTTC. The variable domain in full, completed from reference TRBV25-1 and TRBJ2-1, reads EADIYQTPRYLVIGTGKKITLECSQTMGHDKMYWYQQDPGMELHLIHYSYGVNSTEKGDLSSESTVSRIRTEHFPLTLESARPSHTSQYLCASSDRGSDPEQFFGPGTRLTVL.

The CDR3 region is CASSLESMSSYNEQFF. The CDR3 nucleotides are TGCGCCAGCAGCTTGGAGTCCATGAGCTCCTACAATGAGCAGTTCTTC. The chain combines TRBV5-1 with TRBJ2-1; D is undetermined. CDR1 SGHRS and CDR2 YFSETQ come from the germline V gene. The CDR3 covers 16 residues. V was clipped by 0 bases and J by 0 bases, with 10 bases between them.

The rearrangement uses TRBV9 and TRBJ1-2; TRBD1 matches 7 bases. Per the germline V gene, CDR1 is SGDLS and CDR2 is YYNGEE. V dropped 4 bases and J dropped 4; count of bases not matched to a gene: 16. This CDR3 spans 17 amino acids. In nucleotides, the CDR3 is TGTGCCAGCAGCTCGAGAGGGGCAGGGGGAGACCTCTATGGCTACACCTTC. This translates into CASSSRGAGGDLYGYTF.

This clone is classed as large. The gene calls are TRBV28 and TRBJ2-3; 8 nucleotides match TRBD2. With V trimmed by 5 bases and J by 0 bases, 4 bases remained unmatched. CDR3 length equals 15 residues. The germline V gene has CDR1 MDHEN and CDR2 SYDVKM. CDR3 coding DNA: TGTGCCAGCAGTAATCTAGCGGGCAGCACAGATACGCAGTATTTT. Encoded protein: CASSNLAGSTDTQYF. Complete variable domain (other parts from reference TRBV28 and TRBJ2-3): DVKVTQSSRYLVKRTGEKVFLECVQDMDHENMFWYRQDPGLGLRLIYFSYDVKMKEKGDIPEGYSVSREKKERFSLILESASTNQTSMYLCASSNLAGSTDTQYFGPGTRLTVL.

V gene TRBV5-8 combines with J gene TRBJ1-5, with a possible D match to TRBD1 (6 bases). CDR1 is SGHTS, CDR2 YDEGEE, per germline. The V end was cut by 1 base, the J end by 3 bases, with 8 bases between. The CDR3 is 14 residues long. The CDR3 protein is CASSLTGNNQPQHF. The CDR3 bases are TGTGCCAGCAGCTTGACAGGGAACAATCAGCCCCAGCATTTT.

Comment on this clone: One end of the junction varies from germline; a read error may be responsible. The chain links TRBV2 to TRBJ1-2, with 11 bases that match TRBD1. This CDR3 contains 14 residues. CDR1 SNHLY and CDR2 FYNNEI come from the germline V gene. The CDR3: CASRGQDRGPFSAF. Written as DNA, the CDR3 is TGTGCCAGCAGGGGACAGGACAGGGGGCCATTCTCCGCCTTC. The whole variable domain, filled in from reference TRBV2 and TRBJ1-2, reads EPEVTQTPSHQVTQMGQEVILRCVPISNHLYFYWYRQILGQKVEFLVSFYNNEISEKSEIFDDQFSVERPDGSNFTLKIRSTKLEDSAMYFCASRGQDRGPFSAFGSGTRLTVV.

Concerning this clone itself: Other nucleotide sequences in the sample specify the same CDR3. J is TRBJ2-1 and V is TRBV6-5; tentatively, D is TRBD2 (6 bases). V was cut by 0 bases and J by 0 bases, with 6 bases left in between. This CDR3 has 15 residues. Germline values: CDR1 MNHEY, CDR2 SVGAGI. The CDR3, as DNA: TGTGCCAGCAGTTACTCGGGGGGCTCCTACAATGAGCAGTTCTTC. Protein sequence: CASSYSGGSYNEQFF.

To note about this clone: The same CDR3 is also encoded by other DNA sequences in this sample. The V gene is TRBV7-9, the J gene TRBJ2-5; a weak D match, TRBD1 (6 bases). CDR1 is SEHNR and CDR2 is FQNEAQ in the germline V gene (reference sequence). This CDR3 is built from 14 residues. Deletions cut 5 bases from V and 2 bases from J, with 12 bases between. The CDR3 region has the DNA TGTGCCAGCAGCCCCCAGACAGGACAAGAGACCCAGTACTTC. Encoded protein: CASSPQTGQETQYF.

This clone was observed a few times. The V gene is TRBV18, the J gene TRBJ1-6; D is undetermined. The CDR3 contains 12 residues. Trimming took 6 bases from V and 10 from J, leaving 10 bases between them. CDR1 is KGHSH and CDR2 is LQKENI in the germline V gene. The CDR3 coding sequence is TGTGCCAGCTCTACTGGAGAGTCACCCCTCCACTTT. Translation: CASSTGESPLHF. The full variable domain, in which reference TRBV18 and TRBJ1-6 provide the parts outside the CDR3, is NAGVMQNPRHLVRRRGQEARLRCSPMKGHSHVYWYRQLPEEGLKFMVYLQKENIIDESGMPKERFSAEFPKEGPSILRIQQVVRGDSAAYFCASSTGESPLHFGNGTRLTVT.

The J gene is TRBJ1-6, the V gene TRBV5-1; 7 bases match TRBD1. This CDR3 is 14 amino acids long. Germline trimming cut 4 bases from V and 6 bases from J; bases unmatched to any gene: 4. Germline V gene data show CDR1 as SGHRS and CDR2 as YFSETQ. CDR3 protein: CASSPGTANSPLHF. The CDR3 DNA sequence: TGCGCCAGCAGCCCCGGGACAGCTAATTCACCCCTCCACTTT.

This clone was picked up a small number of times. The chain's CDR3 is CASSVGTGGPREQYF. In nucleotides, the CDR3 is TGTGCCAGCAGCGTAGGAACGGGAGGGCCTAGGGAGCAGTACTTC. The chain has TRBV9 and TRBJ2-7, with 8 bases fitting TRBD2. This CDR3 has 15 amino acids. V shed 0 bases, J shed 7 bases, and the junction held 9 bases outside the gene matches. Per the germline V gene, CDR1 is SGDLS and CDR2 is YYNGEE.

The rearrangement links TRBV7-8 to TRBJ1-2; weak D call: TRBD1 (6 bases). CDR3 size: 14 residues. Germline V CDR1 and CDR2: SGHVS, FQNEAQ. V dropped 0 bases and J dropped 3 bases, with 8 bases sitting between them. DNA for the CDR3: TGTGCCAGCAGCTTAGCACAGGGAGACTATGGCTACACCTTC. Amino acid sequence: CASSLAQGDYGYTF. Variable domain in full (rest from reference TRBV7-8 and TRBJ1-2): GAGVSQSPRYKVAKRGQDVALRCDPISGHVSLFWYQQALGQGPEFLTYFQNEAQLDKSGLPSDRFFAERPEGSVSTLKIQRTQQEDSAVYLCASSLAQGDYGYTFGSGTRLTVV.

In its sample, this clone was seen once. The chain uses TRBV11-2 and TRBJ2-5; possible D gene TRBD1, 6 bases. Germline V lookup: CDR1 SGHAT, CDR2 FQNNGV. The CDR3 is 12 amino acids. V lost 4 bases and J 7 bases, leaving 10 bases between the germline ends. CDR3 loop: CASSSGVPTQYF. The CDR3 DNA follows: TGTGCCAGCAGCTCAGGGGTCCCGACCCAGTACTTC.

This rearrangement joins TRBV5-6 to TRBJ2-7; 12 positions match TRBD2. CDR3 length: 13 amino acids. V lost 5 bases and J lost 3; bases outside the gene matches: 0. Germline values: CDR1 SGHDT, CDR2 YYEEEE. The CDR3 DNA is TGTGCCAGCAGGACTAGCGGGGGCTACGAGCAGTACTTC. Protein product: CASRTSGGYEQYF.

The gene calls are TRBV4-1 and TRBJ1-5; 12 positions match TRBD1. V shed 1 base, J shed 7 bases, and the junction held 5 bases outside the gene matches. The CDR3 runs to 16 residues. CDR1 and CDR2 (germline): MGHRA, YSYEKL. CDR3: CASSQVGTGGWQPQHF. The CDR3 coding sequence is TGCGCCAGCAGCCAAGTCGGGACAGGGGGCTGGCAGCCCCAGCATTTT.

This chain joins TRBV5-1 and TRBJ2-5, with a possible D match to TRBD2 (6 bases). The germline V and J ends were trimmed by 7 bases and 6 bases, with 16 bases remaining between them. The CDR3 has 13 residues. Per germline, CDR1 SGHRS and CDR2 YFSETQ. The CDR3 nucleotides read TGCGCCAGCGCGCAGGAGGGCGCCCAGACCCAGTACTTC. Protein: CASAQEGAQTQYF.

This chain uses TRBV9 with TRBJ2-1, with 8 bases fitting TRBD1. CDR1 is SGDLS and CDR2 is YYNGEE in the germline V gene. Trimming cost V 4 bases and J 12 bases; bases outside gene matches: 12. This CDR3 contains 14 residues. CDR3 in DNA: TGTGCCAGCAGCCCGGACAGGGTTGGTCGGGGGCAGTTCTTC. Translation: CASSPDRVGRGQFF.

The CDR3 region is CASSLNLRQTYGYTF. DNA for the CDR3: TGCGCCAGCAGCTTGAATTTGAGGCAAACCTATGGCTACACCTTC. This chain connects TRBV5-1 to TRBJ1-2; D not resolved. The CDR3 is 15 amino acids. Germline V gives CDR1 SGHRS, CDR2 YFSETQ. V was pared by 1 base and J by 4 bases, with 14 bases between. Filled out from reference TRBV5-1 and TRBJ1-2, the complete variable domain reads KAGVTQTPRYLIKTRGQQVTLSCSPISGHRSVSWYQQTPGQGLQFLFEYFSETQRNKGNFPGRFSGRQFSNSRSEMNVSTLELGDSALYLCASSLNLRQTYGYTFGSGTRLTVV.

The chain carries TRBV6-9 and TRBJ2-5; D might be TRBD1 (5 bases). V lost 0 bases and J lost 0, with 11 bases in between. CDR1 MNHGY and CDR2 SVAAGI come from the germline V gene. This CDR3 region has 16 residues. CDR3 amino acids: CASSYSTGRYQETQYF. The CDR3 region has the DNA TGTGCCAGCAGTTATTCAACAGGTCGGTACCAAGAGACCCAGTACTTC.